This TCR beta chain is drawn from a study of T cell responses to AZD1222 COVID-19 vaccine. Repertoires were generated with immunoSEQ multiplex PCR, while TCRdb's copy carries only in-frame clones and drops some. The sample has over 150,000 clones, roughly 87% seen once. Researchers grouped second doses given at about 4 or about 12 weeks into one pool. This material consisted of peripheral blood, taken 28 days after the second AZD1222 dose. The receptor's source is an adult who received the AZD1222 COVID-19 vaccine.

This chain's CDR3 is CASSLIGQQGWAEAFF. CDR3 bases: TGTGCCAGCAGCTTAATCGGGCAACAGGGTTGGGCTGAAGCTTTCTTT. The chain employs TRBV7-9 and TRBJ1-1, with D possibly TRBD1 on 6 matching bases. V was clipped by 2 bases and J by 6 bases, with 19 bases between them. The V gene's germline CDR1 is SEHNR and CDR2 FQNEAQ (reference sequence). There are 16 residues in the CDR3.